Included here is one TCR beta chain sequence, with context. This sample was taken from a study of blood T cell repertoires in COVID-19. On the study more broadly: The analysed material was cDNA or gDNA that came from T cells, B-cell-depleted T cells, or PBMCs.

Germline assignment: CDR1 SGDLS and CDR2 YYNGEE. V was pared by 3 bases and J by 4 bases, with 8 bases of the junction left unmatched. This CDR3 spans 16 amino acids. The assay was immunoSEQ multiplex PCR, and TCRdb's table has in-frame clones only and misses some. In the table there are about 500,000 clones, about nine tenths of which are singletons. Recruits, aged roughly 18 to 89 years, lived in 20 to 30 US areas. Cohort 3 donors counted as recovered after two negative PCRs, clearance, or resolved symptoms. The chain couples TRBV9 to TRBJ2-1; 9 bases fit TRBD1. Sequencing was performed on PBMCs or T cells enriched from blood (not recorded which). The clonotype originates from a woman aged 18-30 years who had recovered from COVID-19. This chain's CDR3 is CASSAPRQGGYNEQFF. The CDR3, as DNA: TGTGCCAGCAGCGCCCCCCGACAGGGGGGGTACAATGAGCAGTTCTTC.